This T cell receptor (beta chain) is drawn from a study of T cells in Graves' hyperthyroidism and ophthalmopathy. The CDR3 is 15 amino acids. V shed 2 bases and J shed 4 bases, with 15 bases lying between them. Germline CDR1 is MDHEN and CDR2 is SYDVKM. Together with thyroid ultrasound, orbital computed tomography, serum thyroxine and TRAb, clinical symptoms were used for diagnoses. Around 10 ml fresh peripheral blood yielded the PBMCs. The study, taken as a whole, reports: Ophthalmopathy was model-predicted a median about six months pre-onset.

Amplification of TCR beta CDR3 regions used RNA as the template. The HTBI primer set served for first-round RT-PCR of the TCR CDR3. A single record per CDR3 protein comes from TCRdb applying MiXCR to the multiplex PCR reads. Of roughly 660,000 distinct CDR3 sequences in the sample, roughly 17% were seen once. In the case of this clonotype: What it binds is not known.

The rearrangement uses TRBV28 and TRBJ2-7; perhaps D is TRBD1 or TRBD2 (5 bases each). The sequence came from a man between 45 and 60 years old with Graves' hyperthyroidism. The sample was blood. The CDR3 DNA reads TGTGCCAGCAGTTTAGGCGCAGGGAGTTGGTACGAGCAGTACTTC. Encoded protein: CASSLGAGSWYEQYF.